Each of the 4 T cell receptor beta chains below was sequenced from the same sample in a study of identical twins. TCRdb recomputed calls from the 5' RACE reads with MiXCR, one row per CDR3 protein. This table has roughly 720,000 distinct CDR3 sequences, 18% appearing once. The sample also formed part of further work on T cells expressing NK-cell markers.

The sample consisted of PBMCs. The receptors shown here come from a woman aged 18-35 years in good health.

This clonotype has only a few counts. The gene calls are TRBV20-1 and TRBJ2-3, with 9 bases that match TRBD2. CDR1 is DFQATT, CDR2 SNEGSKA, per germline (reference sequence). V shed 1 base, J shed 2 bases, and the junction held 7 bases outside the gene matches. The CDR3 has 16 residues. This CDR3 reads CSARVASGANTDTQYF. The CDR3 DNA is TGCAGTGCTAGAGTGGCTAGCGGGGCTAACACAGATACGCAGTATTTT.

This clonotype was recorded many times. The rearrangement uses TRBV29-1 and TRBJ2-7, with D maybe TRBD2 (6 bases). There are 13 residues in the CDR3. Looked up from germline, CDR1 is SQVTM and CDR2 is ANQGSEA. Trimming took 7 bases from V and 2 from J, leaving 15 bases between them. The chain's CDR3 is CSGGEGTAYEQYF. The CDR3 bases are TGCAGCGGCGGGGAAGGAACGGCCTACGAGCAGTACTTC.

The chain joins TRBV7-2 to TRBJ2-7, with a weak D call TRBD2 (6 bases). V was shortened by 4 bases and J by 1 base, with 11 bases between the two germline ends. Germline CDR1 SGHTA, CDR2 FQGNSA. The CDR3 loop spans 14 amino acids. The DNA for the CDR3 is TGTGCCAGCAGCTACGGACTACTTTCCTACGAGCAGTACTTC. This gives the protein CASSYGLLSYEQYF.

V usage is TRBV5-1 and J usage is TRBJ2-3, with TRBD2 matching over 8 bases. Losses at the gene ends were 2 bases for V and 3 bases for J; bases not matched to a gene: 5. The CDR3 length is 15 residues. Germline V gene lookup returns CDR1 SGHRS and CDR2 YFSETQ. CDR3 coding DNA: TGCGCCAGCAGCTTTAGCGGGGCTGAGACAGATACGCAGTATTTT. Residues: CASSFSGAETDTQYF.